What follows is one TCR beta chain and its context. V was pared by 2 bases and J by 6 bases, with 3 bases of the junction left unmatched. CDR1 SGDLS and CDR2 YYNGEE come from the germline V gene. This CDR3 has 13 amino acids. The table came from immunoSEQ multiplex PCR; TCRdb's copy has only in-frame clones and leaves some out. The sample yields 300,000 to 450,000 clones, over 75% seen once. Cohorts were based on clinical histories the participants reported. The data derive from a study of blood T cell repertoires in COVID-19. As for the study in general: Researchers got acute and convalescent COVID-19 samples from the United States, Italy and Spain.

The origin of this receptor is a young man who had recovered from COVID-19. Sequenced sample: PBMCs or T cells enriched from blood (not recorded which). The genes are TRBV9 and TRBJ1-2, with 8 bases that match TRBD1. The CDR3 nucleotides read TGTGCCAGCAGCGTGTCAGGGGGCGATGGCTACACCTTC. Its protein product is CASSVSGGDGYTF.